This passage covers 21 T cell receptor beta chains from one sample sequenced in a study of cytomegalovirus exposure and HLA in healthy donors. 60 Vbeta and 13 Jbeta primers were used in PCR. The protocol was immunoSEQ multiplex PCR, while the TCRdb copy is restricted to in-frame clones and leaves out a portion. This sample contains about 160,000 clones. The sequencing input was PBMCs. The source is a woman between 55 and 75 years old in good health and CMV-seronegative.

The rearrangement links TRBV29-1 to TRBJ2-7; D is ambiguous. In germline, CDR1 is SQVTM, CDR2 ANQGSEA. V was cut by 2 bases and J by 4 bases, with 12 bases left in between. This CDR3 spans 13 amino acids. CDR3 coding DNA: TGCAGCGTTGAATCCCTTTCAGGTTACGAGCAGTACTTC. Its translation: CSVESLSGYEQYF.

CDR3 nucleotides: TGCGCCAGCAGCCCCGGGACTGGTAATCAGCCCCAGCATTTT. Translation gives CASSPGTGNQPQHF. V and J are TRBV5-1 and TRBJ1-5; TRBD1 might be the D (5 bases). The ends were cut back, 4 bases at V and 4 bases at J, with 12 bases in the middle. The CDR3 is 14 amino acids. The germline CDR1 and CDR2 sequences are SGHRS and YFSETQ.

The V gene is TRBV5-5, the J gene TRBJ1-4; the D gene is possibly TRBD1 (6 bases). Germline CDR1 SGHKS, CDR2 YYEKEE (reference sequence). The length of the CDR3 is 17 residues. With 0 bases removed from V and 1 base from J, the gap between germline ends came to 13 bases. DNA for the CDR3: TGTGCCAGCAGCTTGGGTCAGGGGATTCTAACTAATGAAAAACTGTTTTTT. Its translation: CASSLGQGILTNEKLFF.

V and J are TRBV11-3 and TRBJ1-1; 11 bases are shared with TRBD1. CDR3 size: 15 residues. Looked up from germline, CDR1 is SGHNT and CDR2 is YENEEA. With 1 base clipped from V and 4 bases from J, the junction kept 2 bases outside the gene matches. The chain's CDR3 is CASSLGTGGTTEAFF. CDR3 DNA sequence: TGTGCCAGCAGCTTAGGGACAGGGGGCACCACTGAAGCTTTCTTT.

The chain employs TRBV30 and TRBJ1-3; D might be TRBD1 (6 bases). The germline V and J ends were trimmed by 2 bases and 2 bases, with 16 bases remaining between them. Germline loops: CDR1 GTSNPN, CDR2 SVGIG (reference sequence). This CDR3 spans 16 amino acids. The CDR3 reads CAWSKYGRGPGNTIYF. DNA for the CDR3: TGTGCCTGGAGTAAGTATGGGCGGGGGCCTGGAAACACCATATATTTT.

The chain carries TRBV5-5 and TRBJ1-4; 8 bases align to TRBD1. CDR1 is SGHKS, CDR2 YYEKEE, per germline (reference sequence). This CDR3 region has 17 residues. V shed 0 bases, J shed 5 bases, and the junction held 9 bases outside the gene matches. CDR3 nucleotide sequence: TGTGCCAGCAGCTTGGGGGGCAGACAGGGGCCAAATGAAAAACTGTTTTTT. Residues: CASSLGGRQGPNEKLFF.

The gene calls are TRBV7-3 and TRBJ2-1; no reliable D call. This CDR3 spans 15 amino acids. In germline, CDR1 is SGHTA, CDR2 FQGTGA. Trimming removed 3 bases from V and 0 bases from J, with 9 bases in between. The CDR3 DNA is TGTGCCAGCAGCTTTGGAGCGTCCTCCTACAATGAGCAGTTCTTC. Its protein product is CASSFGASSYNEQFF.

The chain is built from TRBV7-2 and TRBJ1-1, with 8 nucleotides matching TRBD1. CDR1 SGHTA and CDR2 FQGNSA come from the germline V gene. The CDR3 extends over 14 amino acids. V lost 7 bases, J lost 2 bases, and 6 bases stayed unmatched. Written as DNA, the CDR3 is TGTGCCAGCAACTCCGACAGGGGCAACACTGAAGCTTTCTTT. Its protein is CASNSDRGNTEAFF.

This chain uses TRBV2 with TRBJ1-1; no clear D. Per the germline V gene, CDR1 is SNHLY and CDR2 is FYNNEI. Trimming took off 6 bases at V and 0 bases at J, with 8 bases between the two ends. CDR3 length equals 13 residues. The CDR3 loop is CASSVDLNTEAFF. As DNA, the CDR3 is TGTGCCAGCAGCGTTGACTTGAACACTGAAGCTTTCTTT.

This chain links TRBV7-2 with TRBJ2-7; unclear D gene. The ends were cut back, 1 base at V and 0 bases at J, with 13 bases in the middle. Germline lookup yields CDR1 SGHTA and CDR2 FQGNSA. The CDR3 is made up of 16 amino acids. The CDR3 loop reads CASSLGWAISSYEQYF. Here the CDR3 DNA reads TGTGCCAGCAGCTTAGGGTGGGCGATCAGCTCCTACGAGCAGTACTTC.

The V call is TRBV27, the J call TRBJ2-3; D unclear. The CDR3 totals 12 residues. V was shortened by 6 bases and J by 4 bases, with 8 bases between the two germline ends. Germline V gene lookup returns CDR1 MNHEY and CDR2 SMNVEV (reference sequence). This CDR3 reads CASRQYADTQYF. For the CDR3, the DNA is TGTGCCAGCAGGCAGTATGCAGATACGCAGTATTTT.

The chain employs TRBV6-1 and TRBJ2-5; TRBD2 matches at 9 bases. The CDR3 length is 16 residues. The germline V gene has CDR1 MNHNS and CDR2 SASEGT. Trimming took 4 bases from V and 3 from J; bases not matched to a gene: 9. In DNA, the CDR3 is TGTGCCAGCAGTGTCACATTAGCGGGAGATAAAGAGACCCAGTACTTC. This encodes CASSVTLAGDKETQYF.

This chain joins TRBV15 and TRBJ1-2, with TRBD1 identical over 7 bases. The CDR3 runs 15 residues. Germline-derived CDR1 and CDR2 are LNHNV and YYDKDF (reference sequence). The ends lost 5 bases at V and 3 bases at J; junction bases unmatched: 9. The CDR3, as DNA: TGTGCCACCAGCCGCCGGGACAGCGGATACTATGGCTACACCTTC. This encodes CATSRRDSGYYGYTF.

V and J are TRBV7-3 and TRBJ2-1; D may be TRBD2 (6 bases). The CDR3 runs to 13 residues. With 1 base removed from V and 8 bases from J, the gap between germline ends came to 9 bases. Germline lookup yields CDR1 SGHTA and CDR2 FQGTGA. CDR3 loop: CASSLMSSDEQFF. CDR3 in DNA: TGTGCCAGCAGCTTAATGTCTAGCGATGAGCAGTTCTTC.

The J gene is TRBJ1-6, the V gene TRBV7-9; TRBD1 agrees at 8 bases. The V gene end was trimmed by 5 bases and the J gene end by 10 bases; junction bases not matched to a gene: 10. The germline V gene has CDR1 SEHNR and CDR2 FQNEAQ (reference sequence). CDR3 length: 15 residues. In DNA form, the CDR3 reads TGTGCCAGCAGCCCAAGGGGACAGGCGCACTCACCCCTCCACTTT. This translates into CASSPRGQAHSPLHF.

Points on this clone: The missing conserved phenylalanine or tryptophan at the end of this CDR3 makes a read error likely. The chain uses TRBV4-3 and TRBJ1-6; a weak D match, TRBD1 (6 bases). Between the trimmed V and J ends, which lost 1 base and 5 bases, there was a span of 9 bases. CDR1 LGHNA and CDR2 YSLEER come from the germline V gene. This CDR3 comprises 15 residues. CDR3 residues: CASSQGTGNNSPLHL. DNA for the CDR3: TGCGCCAGCAGCCAAGGCACAGGGAATAATTCACCCCTCCACCTT.

V gene TRBV6-4 combines with J gene TRBJ2-3; D is uncertain. Trimming took off 3 bases at V and 2 bases at J, with 9 bases between the two ends. This CDR3 is built from 14 residues. The germline CDR1 and CDR2 sequences are MRHNA and SNTAGT. The CDR3 nucleotides read TGTGCCAGCAGTGATGGGCCCCACACAGATACGCAGTATTTT. Its protein is CASSDGPHTDTQYF.

The rearrangement links TRBV2 to TRBJ2-7; 12 nucleotides match TRBD2. Germline trimming cut 3 bases from V and 7 bases from J; bases unmatched to any gene: 7. Per the germline V gene, CDR1 is SNHLY and CDR2 is FYNNEI. This CDR3 has 15 residues. CDR3 amino acids: CASSETSGSLAEQYF. The DNA of the CDR3 is TGTGCCAGCAGTGAGACTAGCGGGAGCCTAGCTGAGCAGTACTTC. Full variable domain (rest looked up from reference TRBV2 and TRBJ2-7): EPEVTQTPSHQVTQMGQEVILRCVPISNHLYFYWYRQILGQKVEFLVSFYNNEISEKSEIFDDQFSVERPDGSNFTLKIRSTKLEDSAMYFCASSETSGSLAEQYFGPGTRLTVT.

The chain links TRBV6-5 to TRBJ2-1; 8 bases fit TRBD2. This CDR3 has 15 residues. V lost 9 bases to trimming and J lost 5 bases; unmatched junction nucleotides: 12. The germline gives CDR1 MNHEY, CDR2 SVGAGI. The CDR3 nucleotides are TGTGCCAGTCGACTAGCGCACCCTTCCGACAATGAGCAGTTCTTC. Amino acids: CASRLAHPSDNEQFF.

The rearrangement joins TRBV5-4 to TRBJ2-2; 7 nucleotides agree with TRBD1. Germline CDR1 reads SGHNT; CDR2 reads YYREEE (reference sequence). The CDR3 has 14 residues. With V trimmed by 4 bases and J by 3 bases, 3 bases remained unmatched. In DNA form, the CDR3 reads TGTGCCAGCAGCAGGGACAGCGACACCGGGGAGCTGTTTTTT. It specifies CASSRDSDTGELFF.

The J gene is TRBJ2-1, the V gene TRBV5-8, with 11 bases identical to TRBD2. The CDR3 covers 15 residues. CDR1 SGHTS and CDR2 YDEGEE come from the germline V gene. The trim removed 3 bases at V and 8 bases at J, leaving 7 bases unmatched. CDR3 coding DNA: TGTGCCAGCAGCTCTGGACTAGCGGGTGGCTATGAGCAGTTCTTC. Its protein product is CASSSGLAGGYEQFF.